This is a list of T cell receptor beta chains from one sample in a study of T cell responses to AZD1222 COVID-19 vaccine. Assay: immunoSEQ multiplex PCR; the TCRdb copy retains only in-frame clones and omits some. The sample holds roughly 100,000 clones, about nine tenths seen once. Sequenced here: peripheral blood, sampled 28 days after the second AZD1222 dose. The receptors shown here come from an adult who received the AZD1222 COVID-19 vaccine. The CDR3 runs from the conserved cysteine through the conserved F or W. D genes are given only for firm matches. The size field is filled for only some rows; it gives once, few, many or a size class.

V gene	D gene	J gene	clone size	CDR3 protein	CDR3 DNA
TRBV19	TRBD1	TRBJ1-5	-	CASSQDRGQPQHF	TGTGCCAGTAGTCAGGACAGGGGTCAGCCCCAGCATTTT
TRBV7-3	-	TRBJ2-1	-	CASSLTPMGGREQFF	TGTGCCAGCAGCTTAACGCCCATGGGTGGAAGGGAGCAGTTCTTC
TRBV28	TRBD2	TRBJ2-1	-	CASSSTTSGANEQFF	TGTGCCAGCAGTTCCACGACTAGCGGGGCCAATGAGCAGTTCTTC
TRBV6-5	-	TRBJ2-2	-	CASSSAGAGTGELFF	TGTGCCAGCAGTTCCGCCGGGGCGGGGACCGGGGAGCTGTTTTTT
TRBV7-2	-	TRBJ1-3	-	CASSLVPGAGNTIYF	TGTGCCAGCAGCTTAGTTCCAGGGGCTGGAAACACCATATATTTT
TRBV30	TRBD1	TRBJ2-7	once	CAWRAPGQGYYEQYF	TGTGCCTGGAGGGCTCCGGGACAGGGATACTACGAGCAGTACTTC
TRBV7-2	-	TRBJ1-2	once	CASSLSYIGRGYTF	TGTGCCAGCAGCTTATCCTACATCGGACGGGGCTACACCTTC
TRBV5-6	-	TRBJ2-3	-	CASSLGSTDTQYF	TGTGCCAGCAGCTTGGGGAGTACAGATACGCAGTATTTT
TRBV27	-	TRBJ1-2	-	CASSLWGGGGYTF	TGTGCCAGCAGTTTATGGGGGGGAGGAGGCTACACCTTC
TRBV12-3/TRBV12-4	-	TRBJ2-7	-	CASSLGSGGDYF	TGTGCCAGCAGTTTAGGATCTGGGGGAGATTACTTC
TRBV29-1	-	TRBJ2-4	-	CSARGLAKNIQYF	TGCAGCGCCCGGGGGCTAGCCAAAAACATTCAGTACTTC
TRBV18	-	TRBJ1-2	-	CASSPRTEDGYTF	TGTGCCAGCTCACCACGGACAGAGGATGGCTACACCTTC
TRBV10-2	-	TRBJ1-2	-	CASNPETVYYGYTF	TGCGCCAGCAACCCCGAGACAGTATACTATGGCTACACCTTC
TRBV4-3	TRBD2	TRBJ2-1	-	CASSQTSGTYNEQFF	TGCGCCAGCAGCCAGACTAGCGGGACCTACAATGAGCAGTTCTTC
TRBV10-1	-	TRBJ1-4	-	CASNPANEKLFF	TGCGCCAGCAATCCCGCTAATGAAAAACTGTTTTTT
TRBV6-1	-	TRBJ1-5	-	CASSDGQPQHF	TGTGCCAGCAGTGATGGTCAGCCCCAGCATTTT
TRBV6-5	-	TRBJ1-2	few	CASILTGIEGYTF	TGTGCCAGCATCCTCACAGGGATCGAGGGCTACACCTTC
TRBV7-9	-	TRBJ2-7	-	CASDREESYEQYF	TGTGCCAGCGATAGAGAGGAAAGCTACGAGCAGTACTTC
TRBV12-3/TRBV12-4	-	TRBJ1-1	-	CASSPGQGSEAFF	TGTGCCAGCAGTCCCGGGCAGGGCTCTGAAGCTTTCTTT
TRBV5-4	-	TRBJ1-6	-	CASSFGLDNSPLHF	TGTGCCAGCAGCTTTGGACTCGATAATTCACCCCTCCACTTT
TRBV20-1	-	TRBJ2-5	few	CSARNTETQYF	TGCAGTGCTAGGAACACCGAGACCCAGTACTTC
TRBV19	TRBD2	TRBJ2-2	-	CASRKGRDPGGNTGELFF	TGTGCCAGTAGAAAAGGGAGGGATCCGGGAGGGAACACCGGGGAGCTGTTTTTT
TRBV9	-	TRBJ2-3	-	CASSTRSITDTQYF	TGTGCCAGCAGCACACGATCGATCACAGATACGCAGTATTTT
TRBV9	-	TRBJ1-2	once	CASSVGPGQDYGYTF	TGTGCCAGCAGCGTAGGGCCAGGGCAGGACTATGGCTACACCTTC
TRBV19	TRBD1	TRBJ1-5	-	CASSLVQGTQPQHF	TGTGCCAGTAGTCTCGTACAGGGGACTCAGCCCCAGCATTTT
TRBV28	-	TRBJ1-5	-	CASSYKGFQPQHF	TGTGCCAGCAGTTATAAGGGGTTTCAGCCCCAGCATTTT
TRBV27	-	TRBJ1-1	few	CASRRGDTEAFF	TGTGCCAGCCGCCGGGGGGACACTGAAGCTTTCTTT
TRBV6-1	TRBD2	TRBJ2-1	-	CASSERRLAGGNEQFF	TGTGCCAGCAGTGAAAGGCGGCTAGCGGGGGGCAATGAGCAGTTCTTC
TRBV15	-	TRBJ1-5	-	CATSRDGQHQPQHF	TGTGCCACCAGCAGAGATGGCCAGCACCAGCCCCAGCATTTT
TRBV7-2	TRBD1	TRBJ2-6	once	CASSLRGLAPNVLTF	TGTGCCAGCAGCCTCAGGGGGTTGGCGCCCAACGTCCTGACTTTC
TRBV6-5	-	TRBJ1-1	-	CASSYTNTEAFF	TGTGCCAGCAGTTACACGAACACTGAAGCTTTCTTT
TRBV7-2	-	TRBJ1-2	few	CASSLLENYGYTF	TGTGCCAGCAGCTTATTGGAAAACTATGGCTACACCTTC